This T cell receptor beta chain was found in a study of T cell responses to AZD1222 COVID-19 vaccine. The table came from immunoSEQ multiplex PCR; TCRdb's copy has only in-frame clones and leaves some out. In the table there are approximately 97,000 clones, approximately 91% of which are singletons. Remarks on this clone: Its antigen is as yet unknown.

Germline lookup yields CDR1 SNHLY and CDR2 FYNNEI. The CDR3 is 13 residues long. Trimming took off 4 bases at V and 5 bases at J, with 11 bases between the two ends. Study outcomes and limitations: Females made up more of the donors, who were largely white British, and clonal diversity may have come out too low. Only six people who got AZD1222 tested seropositive at baseline. Following two doses of AZD1222, Spike-specific TCR breadth and depth rose.

The chain is built from TRBV2 and TRBJ1-2, with D unclear. Sequenced material: peripheral blood, taken on day 0 of AZD1222 vaccination. The receptor was derived from an adult in good health. Here the CDR3 reads CASSAGAAYGYTF. In DNA, the CDR3 is TGTGCCAGCAGTGCCGGAGCAGCGTATGGCTACACCTTC.